This T cell receptor (beta chain) was documented in a study of blood T cells in healthy people across ages. It was with a sample-barcoded 5' primer and a J-beta primer mix that a second PCR of roughly 7 to 12 cycles was run. TCRdb re-called the 5' RACE reads through MiXCR, storing one row per CDR3 protein. The repertoire consists of around 1,500,000 distinct CDR3 sequences, with around 42% occurring once and the leading ten covering around 8%. This clonotype was picked up a small number of times. The source material was blood. The TCR comes from a young woman in good health.

The chain's CDR3 is CAGSRNSYEQYF. For the CDR3, the DNA is TGTGCCGGTTCAAGAAACTCCTACGAGCAGTACTTC. The chain employs TRBV6-2 or TRBV6-3 and TRBJ2-7; D remains ambiguous. CDR3 size: 12 residues. Trimming shortened V by 11 bases and J by 0 bases, and 11 bases separated the two germline ends. Germline V gives CDR1 MNHEY, CDR2 SVGEGT.